The T cell receptor beta chain under discussion was sequenced for a study of radiotherapy plus CTLA-4 blockade in lung cancer. General observations from the study: Among blood TCR repertoires after radiotherapy plus ipilimumab, tumor-derived clones expanded.

This CDR3 has 14 residues. V shed 3 bases, J shed 8 bases, and the junction held 9 bases outside the gene matches. In germline, CDR1 is GTSNPN, CDR2 SVGIG (reference sequence). As for this clone: Antigen unknown.

TCRdb's copy holds only in-frame clones and misses some; the assay was immunoSEQ multiplex PCR. The table has approximately 94,000 clones, approximately 80% seen once. The sample was peripheral blood, taken from a patient treated with radiotherapy plus ipilimumab. This receptor was identified in a human donor with non-small cell lung cancer that progressed on radiotherapy plus ipilimumab. This rearrangement joins TRBV30 to TRBJ1-2; 10 nucleotides agree with TRBD1. CDR3 nucleotide sequence: TGTGCCTGGAGCGGGGGACAGGGGATTGGCGGCTACACCTTC. Translated, it gives CAWSGGQGIGGYTF.